This T cell receptor (beta chain) derives from a study of neurological immune-mediated disorders. Per the germline V gene, CDR1 is MNHEY and CDR2 is SVGAGI. Unmatched junction bases numbered 15, after V lost 0 bases and J lost 4 bases. CDR3 length: 19 residues. This clonotype was observed many times. TCRdb recomputed calls from the 5' RACE reads with MiXCR, one row per CDR3 protein. This table holds 80,000 to 100,000 distinct CDR3 sequences, roughly 3.2% found once. The rearrangement uses TRBV6-5 and TRBJ2-1, with TRBD2 matching over 7 bases. This TCR was sampled from a woman between 45 and 65 years old with multiple sclerosis. Material: PBMCs. CDR3 protein: CASSYSYSLVGGRYNEQFF. The CDR3 nucleotides are TGTGCCAGCAGTTACTCTTATTCTCTAGTCGGGGGGAGGTACAATGAGCAGTTCTTC.